The clone carrying this T cell receptor (beta chain) was seen only a few times. Every bit of the isolated RNA underwent reverse transcription, so sequencing read expressed TCRB transcripts. Libraries were prepared by immunoSEQ multiplex PCR; TCRdb keeps only in-frame clonotypes and omits some of them. This sample yields about 150,000 clones, of which around 10% are seen a single time; approximately 2% belongs to the top ten. Sorting gave populations that all exceeded 95% purity. The sample originates from a study of beta chain features in type 1 diabetes. Sequenced: central memory CD4+ T cells from blood. The clonotype was recovered from a man in his late teens or twenties in good health.

As DNA, the CDR3 is TGTGCCAGCAGCGTAAACTCAGGGGGCAAGGGCGGGGAGCTGTTTTTT. This sequence encodes CASSVNSGGKGGELFF. The V and J genes are TRBV9 and TRBJ2-2, with 8 bases lining up with TRBD1. The CDR3 has 16 residues. Germline CDR1 and CDR2: SGDLS and YYNGEE. After removal of 1 base from V and 7 bases from J, the junction contained 9 bases not matched to a gene.